The clone carrying this T cell receptor beta chain was seen only a few times. The data are from a study of human T cells and chemical hapten exposure. Trimming shortened V by 6 bases and J by 3 bases, and 15 bases separated the two germline ends. CDR3 length: 13 residues. Germline V gene lookup returns CDR1 DFQATT and CDR2 SNEGSKA (reference sequence). Time point: pre-sensitization, week 0. The treatment was: therapeutic diphenylcyclopropenone sensitization with weekly scalp DPC. The total RNA was obtained from whole blood that was not fractionated. TCRdb itself ran the RACE reads through MiXCR, one entry per CDR3 protein. This table has some 57,000 distinct CDR3 sequences, 9.5% to 10% appearing once.

This sequence joins TRBV20-1 and TRBJ2-7; weak D call: TRBD1 (6 bases). Specimen: whole blood, collected in connection with sensitization to the hapten diphenylcyclopropenone (DPC). The TCR was taken from a woman aged 25 to 39 with alopecia areata. Some clones in this sample may be carry-over from other donors' samples. The CDR3 spells CSAPTAGVYEQYF. In DNA, the CDR3 is TGCAGTGCCCCAACGGCAGGGGTCTACGAGCAGTACTTC.